A selection of T cell receptor beta chains follows, all from one sample in a study of identical twins. TCRdb processed the 5' RACE reads anew with MiXCR; each CDR3 protein has one entry. The sample lists 450,000 to 650,000 distinct CDR3 sequences, 9.5% to 10% occurring once. These data are also associated with another study on yellow fever vaccine responses in identical twins.

Material for sequencing was PBMCs. These receptors all come from a woman in her late teens or twenties in good health. CDR3s include the opening cysteine and the closing phenylalanine or tryptophan. The D gene is left open where the match is weak. Only some rows state a clone size, as once, few, many or a class for expanded clones.

TRBJ2-1 - few TRBV5-1 TGCGCCAGCAGCTTGGATCGGATTGAGCAGTTCTTC CASSLDRIEQFF
TRBJ2-1 TRBD2 few TRBV24-1 TGTGCCACCAGTGACCGAAGCCCATTAGCGGGAGGATCCAATGAGCAGTTCTTC CATSDRSPLAGGSNEQFF
TRBJ2-7 TRBD1 - TRBV15 TGTGCCACCAGCAGCACGTCCCACAGGGGACGGTACTTC CATSSTSHRGRYF
TRBJ2-7 - few TRBV2 TGTGCCAGCAACCTCTCCTACGAGCAGTACTTC CASNLSYEQYF
TRBJ2-1 TRBD2 few TRBV6-2/TRBV6-3 TGTGCCAGCAGTACAACCTCAAGCGGGAGGGCTAGTAATGAGCAGTTCTTC CASSTTSSGRASNEQFF
TRBJ2-3 TRBD2 many TRBV5-1 TGCGCCAGCAGCACGAGGGGACTAGCGGGGGGGCGAACCACAGATACGCAGTATTTT CASSTRGLAGGRTTDTQYF
TRBJ2-1 TRBD2 few TRBV4-3 TGCGCCAGCAGCCAAGGGACACTAGCGGGAGTTAGCTCCTACAATGAGCAGTTCTTC CASSQGTLAGVSSYNEQFF
TRBJ2-1 TRBD2 - TRBV7-9 TGTGCCAGCAGCTTCAGCTTGGCTAGCGGGCGTTACAATGAGCAGTTCTTC CASSFSLASGRYNEQFF
TRBJ1-1 TRBD1 few TRBV29-1 TGCAGCGTTGATTTGCGGGACAGGCCACCGAACACTGAAGCTTTCTTT CSVDLRDRPPNTEAFF
TRBJ2-1 - few TRBV11-1 TGTGCCAGCAGCCCCGGTCCTATTTCCACCTACAATGAGCAGTTCTTC CASSPGPISTYNEQFF
TRBJ2-7 - many TRBV28 TGTGCCAGCAGCCCCTCCGGGACCCGACCCTTCGAGCAGTACTTC CASSPSGTRPFEQYF
TRBJ1-1 TRBD1 few TRBV7-9 TGTGCCAGCAGCCTGACAGGGGGTCCGAACACTGAAGCTTTCTTT CASSLTGGPNTEAFF
TRBJ2-1 - many TRBV9 TGTGCCAGCAGCGTCTCAACTAGTGGAAATGAGCAGTTCTTC CASSVSTSGNEQFF
TRBJ1-2 - - TRBV14 TGTGCCAGCAGCCCGCGGGCTTCTTATGGCTACACCTTC CASSPRASYGYTF
TRBJ2-5 - many TRBV29-1 TGCAGCGTTGCGGCGGGTGATAAGACCCAGTACTTC CSVAAGDKTQYF
TRBJ2-2 TRBD2 many TRBV9 TGTGCCAGCAGCGGGGGACTAGCGGGAGTGCTCGGGGAGCTGTTTTTT CASSGGLAGVLGELFF
TRBJ1-3 - - TRBV6-6 TGTGCCAGCATCACTCAGGGGAACACCATATATTTT CASITQGNTIYF
TRBJ2-1 - - TRBV7-8 TGTGCCAGCAGTTTTAGGAGGAGGGGGGTTGATGAGCAGTTCTTC CASSFRRRGVDEQFF
TRBJ2-7 - few TRBV7-3 TGTGCCAGCAGCCCGGGAACCCCCCGGGAGCAGTACTTC CASSPGTPREQYF
TRBJ1-6 - few TRBV12-3/TRBV12-4 TGTGCCAGCACCTTATCTACCGACCCTTCACCCCTCCACTTT CASTLSTDPSPLHF
TRBJ2-7 - few TRBV5-1 TGCGCCAGCAGACCCTCGAGTGGCGGACCGCAATACGAGCAGTACTTC CASRPSSGGPQYEQYF
TRBJ2-1 TRBD1 few TRBV9 TGTGCCAGCAGCGCTTGGGACAGGCCCAGCTCCTACAATGAGCAGTTCTTC CASSAWDRPSSYNEQFF
TRBJ2-1 TRBD2 many TRBV20-1 TGCAGTGCTAGCACAGCCGAACTAGCGGGAGGGAGCTCCTACAATGAGCAGTTCTTC CSASTAELAGGSSYNEQFF
TRBJ2-6 TRBD1 few TRBV9 TGTGCCAGCAGCCTCCTGGGACAGGTGGGCTCTGGGGCCAACGTCCTGACTTTC CASSLLGQVGSGANVLTF
TRBJ2-4 TRBD2 many TRBV12-3/TRBV12-4 TGTGCCAGCAGCCTAGTAGCGGGAATAGCCAAAAACATTCAGTACTTC CASSLVAGIAKNIQYF
TRBJ2-1 TRBD1 few TRBV12-3/TRBV12-4 TGTGCCAGCAGGCAGACAGGGGGCAATGAGCAGTTCTTC CASRQTGGNEQFF
TRBJ2-7 - once TRBV7-9 TGTGTCAGCCGAGGGGGACTTGTGGACGAGCAGTACTTC CVSRGGLVDEQYF
TRBJ1-1 - - TRBV5-1 TGCGCCAGCAGCTTGGGGTCGAAGGCGAACACTGAAGCTTTCTTT CASSLGSKANTEAFF
TRBJ2-7 TRBD2 many TRBV27 TGTGCCAGCAGCCCGGGAGGGACTAGCGGGAATAGTTGGAACGAGCAGTACTTC CASSPGGTSGNSWNEQYF
TRBJ2-2 TRBD2 many TRBV2 TGTGCCAGCAAGAAATGGACTAGCGGAGGGAGGGCGTCCACCGGGGAGCTGTTTTTT CASKKWTSGGRASTGELFF
TRBJ2-7 - few TRBV2 TGTGCCAGCAGTGGTGTCAGGGTCGAGGGAGAGCAGTACTTC CASSGVRVEGEQYF
TRBJ2-5 - - TRBV18 TGTGCCAGCTCACCGACCGCCGTACCTGGGGAGACCCAGTACTTC CASSPTAVPGETQYF
TRBJ1-3 - - TRBV6-5 TGTGCCAGCAGTTACGCTCCTGAAGGAAACACCATATATTTT CASSYAPEGNTIYF
TRBJ2-7 TRBD2 many TRBV20-1 TGCAGTGCCCCGAGCAGGCTAGCGGGAGATGTGCAGTACTTC CSAPSRLAGDVQYF
TRBJ2-7 - - TRBV7-2 TGTGCCAGCAGCTTAATCAACTCCTACGAGCAGTACTTC CASSLINSYEQYF
TRBJ1-4 - many TRBV27 TGTGCCAGCAGTTTACAGGGGCAGGAAAAACTGTTTTTT CASSLQGQEKLFF
TRBJ2-5 - many TRBV5-1 TGCGCCAGCAGCTGGAACCTTCAAGAGACCCAGTACTTC CASSWNLQETQYF
TRBJ2-5 TRBD1 few TRBV18 TGTGCCAGCTCACGGGAGCAGGGGGCTGAGGAGACCCAGTACTTC CASSREQGAEETQYF
TRBJ2-2 TRBD2 - TRBV24-1 TGTGCCACCAGTGATCCTGGACTAGCGGGAGGGCTGAACACCGGGGAGCTGTTTTTT CATSDPGLAGGLNTGELFF
TRBJ1-6 TRBD1 many TRBV12-3/TRBV12-4 TGCGCCAGCAGCTTGACAGGGGATAATTCACCCCTCCACTTT CASSLTGDNSPLHF
TRBJ2-5 TRBD1 many TRBV28 TGTGCCAGCAGTTCCTACGGGGGGACAGGGGGCTTTCAAGAGACCCAGTACTTC CASSSYGGTGGFQETQYF
TRBJ1-1 - many TRBV3-1 TGTGCCAGCAGCCAAGTCAAGGGGAACACTGAAGCTTTCTTT CASSQVKGNTEAFF
TRBJ2-1 - few TRBV6-2/TRBV6-3 TGTGCCAGTCTCACACCCACGAATGAGCAGTTCTTC CASLTPTNEQFF
TRBJ1-5 TRBD1 few TRBV20-1 TGCAGTGCTCACACCGGCAGGGGGTCGCATCAGCCCCAGCATTTT CSAHTGRGSHQPQHF
TRBJ2-1 TRBD2 few TRBV4-3 TGCGCCAGCAGCCAAGATCTTAGCGGGGACAATGAGCAGTTCTTC CASSQDLSGDNEQFF
TRBJ1-1 TRBD1 - TRBV10-3 TGTGCCATCAGTGAGAGGGGGCGCGAAAACACTGAAGCTTTCTTT CAISERGRENTEAFF
TRBJ1-2 - many TRBV5-8 TGTGCCAGCAGCCCCGAGGGGTTTTATGGCTACACCTTC CASSPEGFYGYTF
TRBJ1-4 - - TRBV12-3/TRBV12-4 TGTGCCAGCCGATCCCAGGCAACCCGAGAAAAACCGTTTTTT CASRSQATREKPFF
TRBJ2-1 - many TRBV7-2 TGTGCCAGCAGCCCATCTCAGGTTTACAATGAGCAGTTCTTC CASSPSQVYNEQFF
TRBJ2-1 - many TRBV12-3/TRBV12-4 TGTGCCAGCAGTTTCAAGTTCCAGCAGTTCTTC CASSFKFQQFF
TRBJ2-7 - - TRBV27 TGTGCCAGCGGGTCTAGGTTCTACGAGCAGTACTTC CASGSRFYEQYF
TRBJ2-5 - few TRBV5-1 TGCGCCAGCAGCCCCGTTTGGGGGGCCATTGAGACCCAGTACTTC CASSPVWGAIETQYF
TRBJ2-1 TRBD2 many TRBV29-1 TGCAGCGTTGAAGAAGAGGGGAAGACTAGCGGGGGGCCAAAGTTCTTTAGCTCCTACAATGAGCAGTTCTTC CSVEEEGKTSGGPKFFSSYNEQFF
TRBJ2-1 TRBD2 many TRBV29-1 TGCAGCGGGGGACTAGCGGCCTACAATGAGCAGTTCTTC CSGGLAAYNEQFF
TRBJ2-5 - many TRBV7-2 TGTGCCAGCAGCGACCGCGGGACCTCCCAAGAGACCCAGTACTTC CASSDRGTSQETQYF